Presented here are 30 T cell receptor beta chains from one specimen sequenced in a study of T-cell memory formation after mild COVID-19 (dated by TCRdb to the early 2020s). Receptor libraries were prepared by 5' RACE. Reads for this sample came from an Illumina NovaSeq 6000. TCRdb reanalyzed the raw reads on its own, using fastp at Q25 for trimming and MiXCR for clone calling, and kept in-frame beta chains. Entries are consolidated by CDR3 protein sequence, retaining the most common genes and DNA. The sample table lists about 430,000 distinct CDR3 sequences, roughly a quarter of them with a count of one. 8.5% to 10% of the sample goes to the ten largest clones. Input material: PBMCs or a T cell subset sorted from them (not recorded which). Source of these receptors: an adult woman who had mild COVID-19 (a few samples of this study predate the infection). The sample titles of this study are shuffled in the database, so cell type and time point are left out; the donor was told from shared clones.

Only a few counts were recorded for this clonotype. The chain is built from TRBV30 and TRBJ2-1; D remains ambiguous. The V gene's germline CDR1 is GTSNPN and CDR2 SVGIG (reference sequence). This CDR3 region has 15 residues. Trimming removed 5 bases from V and 6 bases from J, with 20 bases in between. In DNA form, the CDR3 reads TGTGCCTGGCGAACCCGGAACGGCCGCCCCAATGAGCAGTTCTTC. This gives the protein CAWRTRNGRPNEQFF.

This clonotype was seen a handful of times. The V and J genes are TRBV29-1 and TRBJ2-1, with a weak D call TRBD2 (7 bases). CDR3 length: 13 amino acids. Trimming took off 5 bases at V and 10 bases at J, with 18 bases between the two ends. CDR1 is SQVTM, CDR2 ANQGSEA, per germline. CDR3 sequence: CSVRKGGNEEQFF. DNA for the CDR3: TGCAGCGTTAGGAAGGGGGGGAACGAAGAGCAGTTCTTC.

This clonotype was seen just once. This chain joins TRBV27 and TRBJ2-7; D perhaps matches TRBD1 (6 bases). CDR1 is MNHEY, CDR2 SMNVEV, per germline (reference sequence). V lost 3 bases, J lost 1 base, and 10 bases lay in between. This CDR3 region has 14 residues. This CDR3 is CASSFSGQSYEQYF. In DNA, the CDR3 is TGTGCCAGCAGTTTCAGCGGACAGTCCTACGAGCAGTACTTC.

The gene calls are TRBV9 and TRBJ2-1; D gene uncertain. V shed 0 bases and J shed 8 bases, with 12 bases lying between them. The CDR3 extends over 14 amino acids. CDR1 is SGDLS and CDR2 is YYNGEE in the germline V gene. CDR3 sequence (DNA): TGTGCCAGCAGCGTAGACCTGGTCGTCGATGAGCAGTTCTTC. Translated, it gives CASSVDLVVDEQFF.

This clonotype showed up just a few times. The rearrangement joins TRBV11-1 to TRBJ2-3; possibly TRBD2 for D (5 bases). Per germline, CDR1 SGHAT and CDR2 FQDESV (reference sequence). With 1 base removed from V and 0 bases from J, the gap between germline ends came to 11 bases. The CDR3 extends over 16 amino acids. The CDR3 sequence is CASSLVPAASTDTQYF. CDR3 sequence (DNA): TGTGCCAGCAGCTTAGTTCCAGCGGCAAGCACAGATACGCAGTATTTT.

The chain employs TRBV30 and TRBJ1-1, with TRBD1 as a possible D gene (5 bases). CDR3 length equals 15 residues. The V gene's germline CDR1 is GTSNPN and CDR2 SVGIG (reference sequence). The V gene lost 4 bases and the J gene lost 2 bases, with 17 bases spanning the gap. The CDR3 region has the DNA TGTGCCTGGAATTACCGGGACTACCAAAACACTGAAGCTTTCTTT. Encoded protein: CAWNYRDYQNTEAFF.

This clonotype has more than one count but fewer than ten. The gene calls are TRBV12-3 or TRBV12-4 and TRBJ1-5; 10 bases are shared with TRBD1. Losses at the gene ends were 3 bases for V and 2 bases for J; bases not matched to a gene: 1. The CDR3 runs to 15 residues. CDR3 sequence: CASSFGTGGNQPQHF. In nucleotides, the CDR3 is TGTGCCAGCAGTTTCGGGACAGGGGGCAATCAGCCCCAGCATTTT.

The genes are TRBV24-1 and TRBJ2-3; 7 bases line up with TRBD1. CDR1 and CDR2 from the germline V gene are KGHDR and SFDVKD. V lost 8 bases and J lost 3; bases outside the gene matches: 13. The CDR3 is 16 residues long. CDR3 amino acids: CATMGPTGDLTDTQYF. The CDR3 DNA follows: TGTGCCACCATGGGCCCCACAGGGGATCTGACAGATACGCAGTATTTT.

This clonotype was detected only a few times. This rearrangement joins TRBV7-9 to TRBJ2-1, with D tentatively TRBD2 (6 bases). Trimming cost V 5 bases and J 9 bases, with 20 bases left between them. The germline V gene has CDR1 SEHNR and CDR2 FQNEAQ (reference sequence). The CDR3 is 15 residues long. Here the CDR3 reads CASSGEEAAFAEQFF. In DNA form, the CDR3 reads TGTGCCAGCAGCGGGGAGGAGGCGGCGTTTGCTGAGCAGTTCTTC.

This clonotype showed up many times. This chain links TRBV7-9 with TRBJ2-2; no reliable D call. CDR3 size: 17 residues. Per the germline V gene, CDR1 is SEHNR and CDR2 is FQNEAQ (reference sequence). V was cut by 3 bases and J by 0 bases, with 14 bases left in between. In DNA form, the CDR3 reads TGTGCCAGCAGCTTGGCCAGACATGCTACGAACACCGGGGAGCTGTTTTTT. Protein product: CASSLARHATNTGELFF.

This chain uses TRBV5-4 with TRBJ2-7; D may correspond to TRBD1 or TRBD2 (5 bases each). V was trimmed by 5 bases and J by 6 bases, leaving 24 bases between them. Per the germline V gene, CDR1 is SGHNT and CDR2 is YYREEE (reference sequence). CDR3 length: 16 amino acids. The CDR3 reads CASSPAPGQDLGEQYF. CDR3 bases: TGTGCCAGCAGTCCTGCCCCAGGGCAGGACTTGGGCGAGCAGTACTTC.

This clonotype was seen a few times. The chain combines TRBV20-1 with TRBJ1-4, with D perhaps TRBD1 (5 bases). The germline CDR1 and CDR2 sequences are DFQATT and SNEGSKA (reference sequence). This CDR3 region has 16 residues. The V gene lost 3 bases and the J gene lost 4 bases, with 18 bases spanning the gap. CDR3: CSASLRAGMGNEKLFF. The DNA of the CDR3 is TGCAGTGCTAGTCTCCGGGCAGGGATGGGTAATGAAAAACTGTTTTTT.

This clonotype was picked up a small number of times. The chain couples TRBV12-3 or TRBV12-4 to TRBJ2-1; 9 bases map to TRBD2. The CDR3 runs to 17 residues. J lost 5 bases, V lost 5 bases, and 13 bases had no gene match. The CDR3 DNA reads as TGTGCCAGCAGTCCCTTCGGGAGCGGGGGGAATAACAATGAGCAGTTCTTC. Amino acid sequence: CASSPFGSGGNNNEQFF.

This clonotype was seen more than once but under ten times. The J gene is TRBJ1-1, the V gene TRBV12-3 or TRBV12-4; perhaps TRBD1 as D (6 bases). This CDR3 has 15 residues. The V gene lost 3 bases and the J gene lost 1 base, with 12 bases spanning the gap. As DNA, the CDR3 is TGTGCCAGCAGTTTTTCGGGCAGGGGGAACACTGAAGCTTTCTTT. This translates into CASSFSGRGNTEAFF.

The chain's CDR3 is CASSLVRTELNYGYTF. The CDR3 DNA is TGCGCCAGCAGCTTGGTCCGGACCGAACTCAACTATGGCTACACCTTC. The chain carries TRBV5-1 and TRBJ1-2; D unresolved. The CDR3 covers 16 residues. Germline V gene sequence: CDR1 SGHRS, CDR2 YFSETQ. The germline V and J ends were trimmed by 0 bases and 2 bases, with 14 bases remaining between them.

The chain links TRBV6-2 or TRBV6-3 to TRBJ1-1, with D possibly TRBD1 on 5 matching bases. The CDR3 runs to 14 residues. Deletions cut 8 bases from V and 1 base from J, with 14 bases between. Germline V gene data show CDR1 as MNHEY and CDR2 as SVGEGT. CDR3: CASGLGVPNTEAFF. The CDR3 nucleotides are TGTGCCAGCGGTTTAGGGGTCCCGAACACTGAAGCTTTCTTT.

The chain recombines TRBV6-5 with TRBJ2-7, with 8 nucleotides matching TRBD1. Germline V CDR1 and CDR2: MNHEY, SVGAGI. V shed 2 bases, J shed 4 bases, and the junction held 4 bases outside the gene matches. This CDR3 is built from 14 residues. As DNA, the CDR3 is TGTGCCAGCAGTTACGGGGACAGGTTTTACGAGCAGTACTTC. This codes for CASSYGDRFYEQYF.

This clonotype has just a few counts. The chain uses TRBV5-1 and TRBJ2-5; 10 bases match TRBD1. J was trimmed by 5 bases and V by 4 bases; bases with no gene match: 8. The CDR3 loop spans 15 amino acids. Per germline, CDR1 SGHRS and CDR2 YFSETQ. The CDR3 reads CASSPWGTGDETQYF. As DNA, the CDR3 is TGCGCCAGCAGCCCCTGGGGGACAGGGGACGAGACCCAGTACTTC.

The chain recombines TRBV6-1 with TRBJ1-1; D is uncertain. Per the germline V gene, CDR1 is MNHNS and CDR2 is SASEGT. This CDR3 spans 14 amino acids. Trimming shortened V by 7 bases and J by 0 bases, and 12 bases separated the two germline ends. The CDR3 DNA sequence: TGTGCCAGCACCCTAGGACCGATGAACACTGAAGCTTTCTTT. Amino acid sequence: CASTLGPMNTEAFF.

This clonotype was observed a few times. The rearrangement uses TRBV6-5 and TRBJ2-5, with TRBD2 identical over 9 bases. V dropped 2 bases and J dropped 1; count of bases not matched to a gene: 8. The V gene's germline CDR1 is MNHEY and CDR2 SVGAGI. This CDR3 contains 17 residues. The CDR3, as DNA: TGTGCCAGCAGTTACGGAGTTCGCGGGGGGGTCCAAGAGACCCAGTACTTC. Amino acid sequence: CASSYGVRGGVQETQYF.

The V call is TRBV25-1, the J call TRBJ2-4; possibly TRBD1 for D (5 bases). Germline lookup yields CDR1 MGHDK and CDR2 SYGVNS. V was clipped by 4 bases and J by 13 bases, with 14 bases between them. The CDR3 contains 12 residues. CDR3 protein: CASSVQGNPQYF. The DNA of the CDR3 is TGTGCCAGCAGTGTTCAGGGAAATCCCCAGTACTTC.

V and J are TRBV7-9 and TRBJ2-2; D perhaps matches TRBD1 (6 bases). CDR3 length: 16 amino acids. The germline V gene has CDR1 SEHNR and CDR2 FQNEAQ (reference sequence). With 5 bases removed from V and 0 bases from J, the gap between germline ends came to 13 bases. CDR3 DNA sequence: TGTGCCAGCAGCCAAGGACAGTTCGCGAACACCGGGGAGCTGTTTTTT. It translates to CASSQGQFANTGELFF. Based on the CDR3 plus reference TRBV7-9 and TRBJ2-2, the full variable domain is DTGVSQNPRHKITKRGQNVTFRCDPISEHNRLYWYRQTLGQGPEFLTYFQNEAQLEKSRLLSDRFSAERPKGSFSTLEIQRTEQGDSAMYLCASSQGQFANTGELFFGEGSRLTVL.

This clonotype was recorded at least ten times. The V call is TRBV7-6, the J call TRBJ2-7; D possibly corresponds to TRBD1 (5 bases). V was clipped by 4 bases and J by 3 bases, with 10 bases between them. Germline V gene sequence: CDR1 SGHVS, CDR2 FNYEAQ. The CDR3 has 13 amino acids. The CDR3 DNA reads as TGTGCCAGCAGCTCAGGCGACAGCTACGAGCAGTACTTC. Encoded protein: CASSSGDSYEQYF.

V gene TRBV19 combines with J gene TRBJ2-7; 8 positions agree with TRBD1. The germline V gene has CDR1 LNHDA and CDR2 SQIVND (reference sequence). This CDR3 is built from 16 residues. V lost 4 bases to trimming and J lost 0 bases; unmatched junction nucleotides: 8. The CDR3 is CASSTQGATSSYEQYF. The CDR3 DNA reads TGTGCCAGTAGTACCCAGGGGGCGACCAGCTCCTACGAGCAGTACTTC.

This clonotype was found a few times. The chain couples TRBV5-1 to TRBJ1-2, with D maybe TRBD1 (5 bases). This CDR3 is built from 15 residues. Germline lookup yields CDR1 SGHRS and CDR2 YFSETQ. Deletions cut 1 base from V and 4 bases from J, with 14 bases between. CDR3 DNA sequence: TGCGCCAGCAGCTTGCAGACCGGGACCGGCTATGGCTACACCTTC. Translation gives CASSLQTGTGYGYTF.

The chain combines TRBV7-2 with TRBJ1-4, with TRBD1 matching 8 bases. Germline values: CDR1 SGHTA, CDR2 FQGNSA. CDR3 length: 13 amino acids. The V and J ends lost 10 bases and 7 bases, in that order; junction bases with no gene match: 8. For the CDR3, the DNA is TGTGCCACTCAACAGGGGGGGGTTGAAAAACTGTTTTTT. Encoded protein: CATQQGGVEKLFF.

This clonotype was counted a few times. This chain joins TRBV12-3 or TRBV12-4 and TRBJ2-5; the D gene is possibly TRBD1 (6 bases). The length of the CDR3 is 14 residues. Trimming pared 4 bases from V and 5 bases from J, leaving 14 bases between. CDR3 DNA: TGTGCCAGCAGTTCCGCCAGGGGTAAGGAGACCCAGTACTTC. This codes for CASSSARGKETQYF.

V and J are TRBV20-1 and TRBJ1-1; no definite D call. CDR3 length equals 13 residues. Looked up from germline, CDR1 is DFQATT and CDR2 is SNEGSKA (reference sequence). Trimming pared 5 bases from V and 7 bases from J, leaving 17 bases between. CDR3 DNA: TGCAGTGCTGATCTACAGCCTCGGGGTGAAGCTTTCTTT. Protein product: CSADLQPRGEAFF.

The chain couples TRBV7-9 to TRBJ2-2; D remains ambiguous. The CDR3 consists of 16 residues. Germline CDR1 is SEHNR and CDR2 is FQNEAQ (reference sequence). With 0 bases removed from V and 1 base from J, the gap between germline ends came to 9 bases. Here the CDR3 DNA reads TGTGCCAGCAGCTTAGCATCCGGTTTGAACACCGGGGAGCTGTTTTTT. This translates into CASSLASGLNTGELFF.

This clonotype was detected only a few times. The gene calls are TRBV12-3 or TRBV12-4 and TRBJ1-2; perhaps TRBD1 as D (6 bases). The CDR3 totals 12 residues. V was trimmed by 1 base and J by 14 bases, leaving 14 bases between them. In DNA, the CDR3 is TGTGCCAGCAGTTTAGGGCAGGGGCTGGGAACCTTC. Translated: CASSLGQGLGTF.